This TCR beta chain was sequenced for a study of a mutant IDH1 vaccine in newly diagnosed glioma. Time point meaning: baseline, week 1 (first vaccination visit). The treatment denotes: pre-vaccination baseline after standard-of-care therapy. New IDH1-mutant, ATRX-lost WHO grade 3 or 4 astrocytomas occurred in donors. Clones were sequenced by immunoSEQ multiplex PCR, and TCRdb holds only the in-frame ones, with some missing. The sample carries 50,000 to 65,000 clones, about four fifths recorded once. The input for sequencing was PBMCs, taken from a glioma patient treated with radiotherapy, temozolomide or both. This TCR derives from a man between 18 and 35 years old with glioma.

The CDR3 loop reads CASSQRGNTQYF. In DNA form, the CDR3 reads TGCGCCAGCAGCCAACGGGGAAATACGCAGTATTTT. The chain has TRBV4-3 and TRBJ2-3; tentatively, D is TRBD2 (5 bases). Germline CDR1 LGHNA, CDR2 YSLEER. The CDR3 spans 12 residues. The V end lost 2 bases, the J end lost 7 bases, and 7 bases lay between the germline ends.